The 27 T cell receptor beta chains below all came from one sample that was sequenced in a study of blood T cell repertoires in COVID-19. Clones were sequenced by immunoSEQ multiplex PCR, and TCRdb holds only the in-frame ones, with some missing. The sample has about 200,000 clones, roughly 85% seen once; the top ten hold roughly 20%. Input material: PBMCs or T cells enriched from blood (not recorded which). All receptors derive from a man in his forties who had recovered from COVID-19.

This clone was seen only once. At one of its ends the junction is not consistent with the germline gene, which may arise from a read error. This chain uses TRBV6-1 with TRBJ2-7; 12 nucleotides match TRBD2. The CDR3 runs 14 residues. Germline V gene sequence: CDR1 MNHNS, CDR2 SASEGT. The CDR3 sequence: CASSEGLAGYEQYF. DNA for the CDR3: TGTGCCAGCAGCGAAGGACTAGCGGGATACGAGCAGTACTTC.

In DNA, the CDR3 is TGTGCCTGGAGTTGGCAGGGAAACACCATATATTTT. This translates into CAWSWQGNTIYF. The chain has TRBV30 and TRBJ1-3; no clear D. The CDR3 has 12 residues. Germline V CDR1 and CDR2: GTSNPN, SVGIG (reference sequence). Trimming removed 2 bases from V and 4 bases from J, with 6 bases in between.

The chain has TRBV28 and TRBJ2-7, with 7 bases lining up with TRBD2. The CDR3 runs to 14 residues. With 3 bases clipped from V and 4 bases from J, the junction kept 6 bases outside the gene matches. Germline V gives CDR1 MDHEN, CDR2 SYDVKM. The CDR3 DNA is TGTGCCAGCAGTTTCGCGTCGGGGGGATACGAGCAGTACTTC. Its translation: CASSFASGGYEQYF.

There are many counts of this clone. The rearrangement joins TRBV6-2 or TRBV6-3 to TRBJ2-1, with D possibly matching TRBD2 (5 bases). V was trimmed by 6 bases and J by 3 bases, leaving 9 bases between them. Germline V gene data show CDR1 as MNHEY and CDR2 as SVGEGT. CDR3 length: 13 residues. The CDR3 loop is CASSNRDYNEQFF. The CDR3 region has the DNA TGTGCCAGCAGCAACCGGGACTACAATGAGCAGTTCTTC.

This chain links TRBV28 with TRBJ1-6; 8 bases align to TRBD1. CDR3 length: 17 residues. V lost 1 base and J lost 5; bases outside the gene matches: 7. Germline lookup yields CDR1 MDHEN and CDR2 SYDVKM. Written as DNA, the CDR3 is TGTGCCAGCAGTTTATCGTCCGGGACAGGAGATAATTCACCCCTCCACTTT. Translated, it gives CASSLSSGTGDNSPLHF. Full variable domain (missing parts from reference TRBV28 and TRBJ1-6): DVKVTQSSRYLVKRTGEKVFLECVQDMDHENMFWYRQDPGLGLRLIYFSYDVKMKEKGDIPEGYSVSREKKERFSLILESASTNQTSMYLCASSLSSGTGDNSPLHFGNGTRLTVT.

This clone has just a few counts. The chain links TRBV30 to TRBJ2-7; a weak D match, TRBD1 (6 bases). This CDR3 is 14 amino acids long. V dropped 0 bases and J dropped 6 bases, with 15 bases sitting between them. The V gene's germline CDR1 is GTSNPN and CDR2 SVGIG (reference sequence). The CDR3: CAWSVFWTRGEQYF. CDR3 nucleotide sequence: TGTGCCTGGAGTGTATTTTGGACCAGGGGCGAGCAGTACTTC. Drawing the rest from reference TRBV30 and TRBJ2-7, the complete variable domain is SQTIHQWPATLVQPVGSPLSLECTVEGTSNPNLYWYRQAAGRGLQLLFYSVGIGQISSEVPQNLSASRPQDRQFILSSKKLLLSDSGFYLCAWSVFWTRGEQYFGPGTRLTVT.

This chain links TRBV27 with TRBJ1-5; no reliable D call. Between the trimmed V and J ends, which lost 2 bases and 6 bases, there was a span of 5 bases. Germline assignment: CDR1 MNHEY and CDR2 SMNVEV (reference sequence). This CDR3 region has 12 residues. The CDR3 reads CASSLNGQPQHF. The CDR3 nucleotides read TGTGCCAGCAGTTTAAACGGTCAGCCCCAGCATTTT.

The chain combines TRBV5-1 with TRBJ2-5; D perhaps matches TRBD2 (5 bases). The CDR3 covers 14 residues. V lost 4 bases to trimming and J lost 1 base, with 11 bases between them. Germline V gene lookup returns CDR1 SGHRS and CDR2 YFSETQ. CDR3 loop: CASSRQRGQETQYF. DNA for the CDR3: TGCGCCAGCAGCAGACAACGGGGCCAAGAGACCCAGTACTTC.

The DNA of the CDR3 is TGTGCCAGCAGCTTAAACAGAGCCCCCTACGAGCAGTACTTC. Translation: CASSLNRAPYEQYF. The chain combines TRBV7-9 with TRBJ2-7; D remains unclear. Trimming left V 2 bases short and J 2 bases short, with 10 bases between. This CDR3 has 14 amino acids. Germline CDR1 and CDR2: SEHNR and FQNEAQ (reference sequence).

For the CDR3, the DNA is TGTGCCAGCAGCTTAGGGACTAGCGGGGCGTACTACAATGAGCAGTTCTTC. This codes for CASSLGTSGAYYNEQFF. The J gene is TRBJ2-1, the V gene TRBV7-2; TRBD2 matches 12 bases. Germline loops: CDR1 SGHTA, CDR2 FQGNSA. The ends lost 1 base at V and 3 bases at J; junction bases unmatched: 4. The CDR3 is 17 residues long.

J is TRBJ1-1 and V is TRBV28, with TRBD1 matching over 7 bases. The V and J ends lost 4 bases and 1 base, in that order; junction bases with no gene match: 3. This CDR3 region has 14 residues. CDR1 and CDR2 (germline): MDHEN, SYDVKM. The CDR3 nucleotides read TGTGCCAGCAGTTACCACAGGGGGAACACTGAAGCTTTCTTT. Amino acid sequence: CASSYHRGNTEAFF.

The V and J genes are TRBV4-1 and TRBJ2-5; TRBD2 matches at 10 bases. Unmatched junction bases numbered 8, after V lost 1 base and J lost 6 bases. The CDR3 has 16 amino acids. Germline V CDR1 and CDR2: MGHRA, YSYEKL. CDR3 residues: CASSQVVAGGGKTQYF. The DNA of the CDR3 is TGCGCCAGCAGCCAAGTGGTAGCGGGAGGCGGGAAGACCCAGTACTTC.

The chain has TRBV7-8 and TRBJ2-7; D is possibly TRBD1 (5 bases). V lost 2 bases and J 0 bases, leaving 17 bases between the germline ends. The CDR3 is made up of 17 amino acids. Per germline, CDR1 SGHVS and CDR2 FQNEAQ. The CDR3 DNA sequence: TGTGCCAGCAGCTTATACCTTGGGCAGGGCCTCTCCTACGAGCAGTACTTC. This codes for CASSLYLGQGLSYEQYF.

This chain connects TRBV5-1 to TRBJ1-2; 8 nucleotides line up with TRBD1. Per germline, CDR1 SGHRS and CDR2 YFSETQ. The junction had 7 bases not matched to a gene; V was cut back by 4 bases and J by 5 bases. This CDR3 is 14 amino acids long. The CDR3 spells CASSHGQGRYGYTF. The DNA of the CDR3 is TGCGCCAGCAGCCATGGACAGGGAAGGTATGGCTACACCTTC.

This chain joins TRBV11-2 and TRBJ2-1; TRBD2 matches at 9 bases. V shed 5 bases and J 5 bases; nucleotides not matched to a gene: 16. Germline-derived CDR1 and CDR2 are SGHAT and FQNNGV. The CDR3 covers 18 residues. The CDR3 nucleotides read TGTGCCAGCAGCGGGGGGCGGGAGGGCCGATATGGTGACAATGAGCAGTTCTTC. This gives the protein CASSGGREGRYGDNEQFF.

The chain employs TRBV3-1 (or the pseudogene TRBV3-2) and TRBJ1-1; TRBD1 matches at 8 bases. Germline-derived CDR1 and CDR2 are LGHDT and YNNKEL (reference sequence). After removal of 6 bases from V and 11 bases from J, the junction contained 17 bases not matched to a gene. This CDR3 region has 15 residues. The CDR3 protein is CASSRPGGGERAAFF. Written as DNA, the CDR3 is TGTGCCAGCAGTCGTCCAGGGGGCGGTGAAAGAGCGGCTTTCTTT.

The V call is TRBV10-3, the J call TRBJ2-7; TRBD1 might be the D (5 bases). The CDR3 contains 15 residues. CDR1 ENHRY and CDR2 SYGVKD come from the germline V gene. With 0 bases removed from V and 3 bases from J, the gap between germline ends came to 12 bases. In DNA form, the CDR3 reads TGTGCCATCAGTGAGTCCAACAGGTTAAACTACGAGCAGTACTTC. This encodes CAISESNRLNYEQYF.

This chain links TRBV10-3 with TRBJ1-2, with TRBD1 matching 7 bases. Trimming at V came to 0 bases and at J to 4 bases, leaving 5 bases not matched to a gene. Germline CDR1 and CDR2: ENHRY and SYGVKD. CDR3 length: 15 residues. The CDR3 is CAISESGTARYGYTF. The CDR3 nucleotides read TGTGCCATCAGTGAGTCCGGGACAGCGCGCTATGGCTACACCTTC.

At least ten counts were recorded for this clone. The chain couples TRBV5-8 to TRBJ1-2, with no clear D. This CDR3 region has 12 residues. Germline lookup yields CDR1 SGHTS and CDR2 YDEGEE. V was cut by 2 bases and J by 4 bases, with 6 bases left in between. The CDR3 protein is CASSFLSYGYTF. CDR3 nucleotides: TGTGCCAGCAGCTTCCTCAGCTATGGCTACACCTTC.

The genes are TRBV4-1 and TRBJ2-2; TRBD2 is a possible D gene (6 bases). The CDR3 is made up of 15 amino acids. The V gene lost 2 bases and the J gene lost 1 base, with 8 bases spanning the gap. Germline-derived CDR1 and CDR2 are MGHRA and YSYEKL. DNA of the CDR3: TGCGCCAGCAGCCAAACCGGGAGGAACACCGGGGAGCTGTTTTTT. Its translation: CASSQTGRNTGELFF.

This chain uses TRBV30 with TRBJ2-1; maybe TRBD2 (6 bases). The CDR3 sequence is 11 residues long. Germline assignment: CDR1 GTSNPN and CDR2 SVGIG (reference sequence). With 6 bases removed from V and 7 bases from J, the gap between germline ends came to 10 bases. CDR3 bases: TGTGCCTGCCGACTAGGGAATGAGCAGTTCTTC. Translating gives CACRLGNEQFF.

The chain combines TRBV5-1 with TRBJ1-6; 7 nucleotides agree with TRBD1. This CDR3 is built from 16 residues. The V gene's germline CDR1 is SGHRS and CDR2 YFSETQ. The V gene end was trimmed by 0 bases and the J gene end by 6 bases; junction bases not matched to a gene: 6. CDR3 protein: CASSLVPGQINSPLHF. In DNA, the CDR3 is TGCGCCAGCAGCTTGGTCCCGGGACAGATTAATTCACCCCTCCACTTT.

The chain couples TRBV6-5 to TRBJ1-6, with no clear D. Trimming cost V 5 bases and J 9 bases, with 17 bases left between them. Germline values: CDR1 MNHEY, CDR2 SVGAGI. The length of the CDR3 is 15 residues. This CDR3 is CASSLMSFSGSPLHF. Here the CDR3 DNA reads TGTGCCAGCAGTCTTATGTCCTTCTCGGGTTCACCCCTCCACTTT.

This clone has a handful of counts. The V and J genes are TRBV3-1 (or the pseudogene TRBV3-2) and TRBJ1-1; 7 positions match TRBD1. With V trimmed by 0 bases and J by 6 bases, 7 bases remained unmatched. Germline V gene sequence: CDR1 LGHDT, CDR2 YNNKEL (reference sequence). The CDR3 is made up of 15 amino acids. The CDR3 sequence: CASSQDDRVGPEAFF. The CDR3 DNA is TGTGCCAGCAGCCAAGATGACAGGGTAGGTCCTGAAGCTTTCTTT.

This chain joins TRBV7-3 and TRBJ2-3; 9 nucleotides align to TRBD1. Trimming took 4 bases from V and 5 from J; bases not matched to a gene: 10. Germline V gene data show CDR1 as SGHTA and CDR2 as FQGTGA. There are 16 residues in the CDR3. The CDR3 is CASSSKGGTGRDTQYF. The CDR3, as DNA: TGTGCCAGCAGCTCAAAGGGGGGGACAGGGCGAGATACGCAGTATTTT.

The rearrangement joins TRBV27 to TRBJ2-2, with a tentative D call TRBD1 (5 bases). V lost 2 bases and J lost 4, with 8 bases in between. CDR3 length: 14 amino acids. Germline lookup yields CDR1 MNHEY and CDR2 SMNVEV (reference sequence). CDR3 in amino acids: CASSLQGGTGELFF. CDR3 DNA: TGTGCCAGCAGTTTACAGGGCGGCACCGGGGAGCTGTTTTTT.

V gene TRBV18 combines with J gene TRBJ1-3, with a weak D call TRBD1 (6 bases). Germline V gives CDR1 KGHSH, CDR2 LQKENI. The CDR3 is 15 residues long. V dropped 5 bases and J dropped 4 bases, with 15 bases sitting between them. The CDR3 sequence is CASSTGGTSGNTIYF. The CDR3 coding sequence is TGTGCCAGCTCAACGGGTGGGACATCAGGAAACACCATATATTTT. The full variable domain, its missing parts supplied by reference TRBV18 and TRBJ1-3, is NAGVMQNPRHLVRRRGQEARLRCSPMKGHSHVYWYRQLPEEGLKFMVYLQKENIIDESGMPKERFSAEFPKEGPSILRIQQVVRGDSAAYFCASSTGGTSGNTIYFGEGSWLTVV.